Each of the 8 T cell receptor beta chains below was sequenced from the same sample in a study of OX40 agonist ivuxolimab in advanced cancers. Clones were sequenced by immunoSEQ multiplex PCR, and TCRdb holds only the in-frame ones, with some missing. The table includes more than 60,000 clones, about 80% detected once. Sequenced here: CD4+ or CD8+ T cells sorted from blood, sampled in a trial of the OX40 agonist ivuxolimab. Receptor source: an adult with an advanced solid tumor such as melanoma, head and neck, liver or kidney cancer.

The chain couples TRBV5-1 to TRBJ2-5; the D is unclear. The germline V gene has CDR1 SGHRS and CDR2 YFSETQ. Trimming took off 4 bases at V and 0 bases at J, with 4 bases between the two ends. This CDR3 is built from 12 residues. This chain's CDR3 is CASSEYQETQYF. Written as DNA, the CDR3 is TGCGCCAGCAGCGAGTACCAAGAGACCCAGTACTTC.

V gene TRBV7-3 combines with J gene TRBJ2-1, with TRBD2 matching over 15 bases. Trimming removed 4 bases from V and 9 bases from J; junction bases left unmatched: 7. The CDR3 runs to 16 residues. Germline V lookup: CDR1 SGHTA, CDR2 FQGTGA. The CDR3 nucleotides read TGTGCCAGCAGCTCCGGACTAGCGGGGGGGTTGGCTGAGCAGTTCTTC. Translating it yields CASSSGLAGGLAEQFF.

This chain connects TRBV6-5 to TRBJ2-2; unclear D gene. Trimming shortened V by 0 bases and J by 1 base, and 3 bases separated the two germline ends. CDR3 length: 14 amino acids. Per the germline V gene, CDR1 is MNHEY and CDR2 is SVGAGI. For the CDR3, the DNA is TGTGCCAGCAGTTACTCCAGGAACACCGGGGAGCTGTTTTTT. Translation: CASSYSRNTGELFF.

In this sample, this clone turned up a few times. The V call is TRBV19, the J call TRBJ1-2, with D possibly being TRBD1 (5 bases). V lost 1 base, J lost 4 bases, and 7 bases lay in between. CDR1 is LNHDA and CDR2 is SQIVND in the germline V gene (reference sequence). The CDR3 has 13 residues. CDR3 sequence: CASSIGRGYGYTF. CDR3 bases: TGTGCCAGTAGTATAGGAAGGGGCTATGGCTACACCTTC.

The chain links TRBV5-6 to TRBJ2-5; D perhaps matches TRBD2 (5 bases). With 0 bases removed from V and 4 bases from J, the gap between germline ends came to 13 bases. The CDR3 sequence is 15 residues long. The germline V gene encodes CDR1 SGHDT and CDR2 YYEEEE. CDR3 bases: TGTGCCAGCAGCTTGGGGCTAGGTGGAGGAGAGACCCAGTACTTC. Its translation is CASSLGLGGGETQYF.

This rearrangement joins TRBV9 to TRBJ2-2; D perhaps matches TRBD2 (7 bases). The V end was cut by 0 bases, the J end by 4 bases, with 10 bases between. From germline, CDR1 is SGDLS and CDR2 YYNGEE. CDR3 size: 15 residues. The CDR3 protein is CASSVVGGGTGELFF. In DNA form, the CDR3 reads TGTGCCAGCAGCGTAGTGGGAGGGGGCACCGGGGAGCTGTTTTTT.

The gene calls are TRBV18 and TRBJ2-5; D gene ambiguous. Between the trimmed V and J ends, which lost 3 bases and 4 bases, there was a span of 3 bases. The CDR3 has 11 amino acids. CDR1 is KGHSH and CDR2 is LQKENI in the germline V gene. The CDR3 reads CASSPGETQYF. CDR3 nucleotide sequence: TGTGCCAGCTCACCCGGAGAGACCCAGTACTTC.

The J gene is TRBJ2-3, the V gene TRBV9, with a weak D call TRBD2 (5 bases). CDR1 is SGDLS and CDR2 is YYNGEE in the germline V gene. V was pared by 2 bases and J by 3 bases, with 13 bases between. There are 15 residues in the CDR3. In DNA, the CDR3 is TGTGCCAGCAGCGTCAACGGGATCTCTACAGATACGCAGTATTTT. Encoded protein: CASSVNGISTDTQYF.